The 28 T cell receptor beta chains listed next were all sequenced from one sample in a study of regulatory and conventional T cells in RAG deficiency (dated by TCRdb to 2016 to 2017). The method behind the library was the immunoSEQ multiplex PCR assay. The table comes from immuneACCESS by way of TCRdb, which keeps in-frame sequences with V and J called. Part of the clones is missing from these tables; in studies checked, under half for an unresolved V gene and the rest for unknown reasons. For this sample the table gives around 30,000 clones, of which 75% to 90% were detected only once. Together, the top ten hold around 13% of the sample. The same sample was also used in a study of regulatory T cells. As that second paper reports: The multiplex PCR used 52 forward TRBV primers and 13 reverse TRBJ primers, with assay-based and computational corrections for amplification bias.

Sequencing input: CD8+ T cells sorted from blood. These receptors were obtained from a human donor in good health.

The chain carries TRBV6-1 and TRBJ2-7, with 8 bases lining up with TRBD2. With 4 bases clipped from V and 2 bases from J, the junction kept 4 bases outside the gene matches. Germline-derived CDR1 and CDR2 are MNHNS and SASEGT. The CDR3 spans 14 residues. The CDR3 spells CASSGSGMAYEQYF. The CDR3 DNA reads TGTGCCAGCAGTGGTAGCGGGATGGCCTACGAGCAGTACTTC.

The V and J genes are TRBV27 and TRBJ2-1; tentatively, D is TRBD2 (5 bases). Trimming took off 3 bases at V and 8 bases at J, with 11 bases between the two ends. CDR1 is MNHEY, CDR2 SMNVEV, per germline (reference sequence). This CDR3 has 13 amino acids. CDR3 sequence (DNA): TGTGCCAGCAGTTTTGGTGGGAGTGATGAGCAGTTCTTC. This gives the protein CASSFGGSDEQFF.

This sequence joins TRBV6-1 and TRBJ2-1; 9 bases map to TRBD1. This CDR3 has 16 amino acids. Germline values: CDR1 MNHNS, CDR2 SASEGT. With V trimmed by 0 bases and J by 7 bases, 7 bases remained unmatched. CDR3 in amino acids: CASSEALGQGLNEQFF. The CDR3 nucleotides are TGTGCCAGCAGTGAAGCGCTGGGACAGGGTTTGAATGAGCAGTTCTTC.

This chain connects TRBV4-1 to TRBJ1-4; D is ambiguous. The ends were cut back, 0 bases at V and 7 bases at J, with 15 bases in the middle. The V gene's germline CDR1 is MGHRA and CDR2 YSYEKL. CDR3 size: 16 residues. This CDR3 is CASSQEVRKESEKLFF. The CDR3 coding sequence is TGCGCCAGCAGCCAAGAAGTGCGGAAGGAAAGTGAAAAACTGTTTTTT.

The CDR3 sequence is CASSPAGFSNQPQHF. The DNA of the CDR3 is TGTGCCAGCAGCCCCGCGGGGTTTAGCAATCAGCCCCAGCATTTT. This rearrangement joins TRBV11-2 to TRBJ1-5; D unresolved. Trimming took 5 bases from V and 0 from J, leaving 11 bases between them. Germline V CDR1 and CDR2: SGHAT, FQNNGV. The CDR3 totals 15 residues.

This chain links TRBV6-5 with TRBJ1-1, with D perhaps TRBD1 (6 bases). With 5 bases removed from V and 1 base from J, the gap between germline ends came to 11 bases. From germline, CDR1 is MNHEY and CDR2 SVGAGI. The CDR3 consists of 14 residues. CDR3 bases: TGTGCCAGCAGTAACCAGGGGACGAACACTGAAGCTTTCTTT. Translating it yields CASSNQGTNTEAFF.

J is TRBJ2-6 and V is TRBV7-7; a possible D gene is TRBD2 (6 bases). The CDR3 loop spans 18 amino acids. Trimming removed 5 bases at V and 0 bases at J, with 17 bases between. Germline CDR1 SSHAT, CDR2 FNYEAQ (reference sequence). The CDR3: CASSPRDSSNSGANVLTF. The DNA for the CDR3 is TGTGCCAGCAGCCCCCGGGACTCTTCCAACTCTGGGGCCAACGTCCTGACTTTC.

The V call is TRBV5-1, the J call TRBJ1-6, with a tentative D call TRBD1 (5 bases). This CDR3 is built from 14 residues. Germline V gene sequence: CDR1 SGHRS, CDR2 YFSETQ. The V end lost 4 bases, the J end lost 7 bases, and 12 bases lay between the germline ends. The CDR3 loop is CASSRDPSNSPLHF. Written as DNA, the CDR3 is TGCGCCAGCAGCAGGGACCCCTCCAATTCACCCCTCCACTTT. Full variable domain (rest looked up from reference TRBV5-1 and TRBJ1-6): KAGVTQTPRYLIKTRGQQVTLSCSPISGHRSVSWYQQTPGQGLQFLFEYFSETQRNKGNFPGRFSGRQFSNSRSEMNVSTLELGDSALYLCASSRDPSNSPLHFGNGTRLTVT.

This sequence joins TRBV2 and TRBJ2-2; D gene uncertain. The germline CDR1 and CDR2 sequences are SNHLY and FYNNEI. The CDR3 is 15 amino acids. V was trimmed by 6 bases and J by 0 bases, leaving 11 bases between them. The CDR3 DNA reads TGTGCCAGCAGAGATCAAGTTACGAACACCGGGGAGCTGTTTTTT. It is translated as CASRDQVTNTGELFF.

The chain carries TRBV21-1 and TRBJ1-6. TRBV21-1 is a listed pseudogene. The CDR3 is made up of 19 amino acids. The CDR3 DNA is TGTGCCAGCAGCAGAGGAGGGAGCTTATCCAGCTCCTATAATTCACCCCTCCACTTT. Encoded protein: CASSRGGSLSSSYNSPLHF.

The chain carries TRBV19 and TRBJ1-1, with D perhaps TRBD1 (5 bases). V shed 4 bases and J shed 7 bases, with 7 bases lying between them. The length of the CDR3 is 11 residues. Germline V gene lookup returns CDR1 LNHDA and CDR2 SQIVND (reference sequence). DNA for the CDR3: TGTGCCAGTAGTAAGGGACTTGAAGCTTTCTTT. Its protein product is CASSKGLEAFF.

This clone was counted only a few times. The V gene is TRBV7-3, the J gene TRBJ1-1, with no clear D. This CDR3 is 15 amino acids long. Trimming cost V 1 base and J 4 bases, with 13 bases left between them. Germline-derived CDR1 and CDR2 are SGHTA and FQGTGA. The CDR3 DNA sequence: TGTGCCAGCAGCTTAAACGCAGGTTTAGGCACTGAAGCTTTCTTT. Its protein is CASSLNAGLGTEAFF.

This clone was seen once. The chain joins TRBV19 to TRBJ1-1; the D gene is possibly TRBD1 (5 bases). From germline, CDR1 is LNHDA and CDR2 SQIVND (reference sequence). Trimming removed 2 bases at V and 6 bases at J, with 16 bases between. CDR3 length: 15 amino acids. The CDR3 region has the DNA TGTGCCAGTAGTATATCCTCAGGGTTAGCACCTGAAGCTTTCTTT. Amino acid sequence: CASSISSGLAPEAFF.

The sample holds a few counts of this clone. The V and J genes are TRBV28 and TRBJ1-2; D possibly corresponds to TRBD1 (6 bases). CDR1 is MDHEN and CDR2 is SYDVKM in the germline V gene. V lost 3 bases and J 6 bases, leaving 11 bases between the germline ends. The CDR3 totals 13 residues. The DNA of the CDR3 is TGTGCCAGCAGTTTGGCAGGGGAGAATGGCTACACCTTC. Amino acids: CASSLAGENGYTF.

V gene TRBV30 combines with J gene TRBJ2-1, with D tentatively TRBD1 (6 bases). V lost 5 bases, J lost 6 bases, and 11 bases lay in between. The CDR3 runs 12 residues. Germline V gene sequence: CDR1 GTSNPN, CDR2 SVGIG (reference sequence). The CDR3 DNA sequence: TGTGCCTGGGGATTAGGGGGCAATGAGCAGTTCTTC. It codes for CAWGLGGNEQFF.

This chain uses TRBV28 with TRBJ2-7; a weak D match, TRBD2 (7 bases). Germline V gives CDR1 MDHEN, CDR2 SYDVKM. CDR3 length: 13 residues. Trimming left V 7 bases short and J 2 bases short, with 12 bases between. CDR3 in DNA: TGTGCCAGCACCCTAGGGGGGGCCTACGAGCAGTACTTC. Residues: CASTLGGAYEQYF.

In regard to this clone: Different DNA sequences within this sample yield the same CDR3. The chain employs TRBV2 and TRBJ2-2, with 7 bases aligning to TRBD1. The V gene end was trimmed by 1 base and the J gene end by 0 bases; junction bases not matched to a gene: 2. CDR3 length equals 16 residues. Germline V gene lookup returns CDR1 SNHLY and CDR2 FYNNEI. The CDR3 region is CASSEETGANTGELFF. CDR3 nucleotide sequence: TGTGCCAGCAGTGAAGAAACAGGGGCGAACACCGGGGAGCTGTTTTTT.

The chain links TRBV5-6 to TRBJ2-3, with unresolved D. Germline assignment: CDR1 SGHDT and CDR2 YYEEEE. V was clipped by 4 bases and J by 5 bases, with 11 bases between them. This CDR3 has 13 residues. CDR3 coding DNA: TGTGCCAGCAGCCTTGCCGGCGGAGATACGCAGTATTTT. It encodes CASSLAGGDTQYF.

This clone was detected a few times. The rearrangement uses TRBV28 and TRBJ2-1, with TRBD2 identical over 7 bases. The trim removed 5 bases at V and 8 bases at J, leaving 15 bases unmatched. The CDR3 totals 16 residues. Germline assignment: CDR1 MDHEN and CDR2 SYDVKM. CDR3 bases: TGTGCCAGCAGTCGGGGAGGGCTCAGGGAGTCGGATGAGCAGTTCTTC. Its translation: CASSRGGLRESDEQFF.

This clone appeared a single time. This chain joins TRBV27 and TRBJ1-6, with D maybe TRBD1 (5 bases). V lost 5 bases and J 1 base, leaving 21 bases between the germline ends. In germline, CDR1 is MNHEY, CDR2 SMNVEV (reference sequence). CDR3 length: 19 residues. The CDR3 region is CASSPQGYWVGSYNSPLHF. DNA of the CDR3: TGTGCCAGCAGTCCTCAGGGATATTGGGTTGGGTCCTATAATTCACCCCTCCACTTT.

J is TRBJ2-1 and V is TRBV2; 8 nucleotides match TRBD2. CDR3 length: 12 residues. With V trimmed by 7 bases and J by 9 bases, 5 bases remained unmatched. Germline values: CDR1 SNHLY, CDR2 FYNNEI. DNA for the CDR3: TGTGCCAGCATTGAGCGGGAGATTGAGCAGTTCTTC. Its protein is CASIEREIEQFF.

This chain links TRBV4-1 with TRBJ2-1; D unclear. The V end was cut by 2 bases, the J end by 3 bases, with 11 bases between. The length of the CDR3 is 15 residues. Germline V lookup: CDR1 MGHRA, CDR2 YSYEKL. The CDR3 nucleotides read TGCGCCAGCAGCCAATACATGGATGGCTACAATGAGCAGTTCTTC. This sequence encodes CASSQYMDGYNEQFF.

The chain uses TRBV18 and TRBJ2-5; D remains unclear. Trimming removed 4 bases from V and 0 bases from J, with 3 bases in between. CDR3 length: 12 amino acids. Germline V gives CDR1 KGHSH, CDR2 LQKENI. The chain's CDR3 is CASSRYQETQYF. CDR3 DNA: TGTGCCAGCTCACGCTACCAAGAGACCCAGTACTTC.

The chain has TRBV9 and TRBJ2-3; a weak D match, TRBD2 (6 bases). The V and J ends lost 0 bases and 0 bases respectively, with 17 bases between them. The CDR3 spans 18 residues. The germline gives CDR1 SGDLS, CDR2 YYNGEE. The CDR3 here is CASSVGVNWGTSTDTQYF. In DNA form, the CDR3 reads TGTGCCAGCAGCGTAGGGGTCAACTGGGGGACTAGCACAGATACGCAGTATTTT.

The chain links TRBV5-1 to TRBJ2-3; D might be TRBD1 or TRBD2, each matching 5 bases. CDR1 is SGHRS and CDR2 is YFSETQ in the germline V gene. With 7 bases removed from V and 1 base from J, the gap between germline ends came to 10 bases. The CDR3 loop spans 13 amino acids. CDR3: CASRQGGTDTQYF. Here the CDR3 DNA reads TGCGCCAGCCGCCAGGGAGGCACAGATACGCAGTATTTT.

This chain joins TRBV9 and TRBJ2-3; D not certain. The CDR3 covers 14 residues. V lost 3 bases, J lost 2 bases, and 10 bases lay in between. CDR1 SGDLS and CDR2 YYNGEE come from the germline V gene. Here the CDR3 reads CASSDTAYTDTQYF. CDR3 in DNA: TGTGCCAGCAGCGATACGGCCTACACAGATACGCAGTATTTT.

V gene TRBV2 combines with J gene TRBJ1-2; D possibly corresponds to TRBD1 (5 bases). The germline CDR1 and CDR2 sequences are SNHLY and FYNNEI. This CDR3 region has 15 residues. V was shortened by 6 bases and J by 5 bases, with 19 bases between the two germline ends. CDR3 loop: CASRGDSGDLYGYTF. The CDR3, as DNA: TGTGCCAGCAGAGGGGACTCCGGGGACCTTTATGGCTACACCTTC.

The chain is built from TRBV19 and TRBJ2-4; D remains ambiguous. CDR3 length: 12 amino acids. The germline gives CDR1 LNHDA, CDR2 SQIVND (reference sequence). Deletions cut 10 bases from V and 7 bases from J, with 14 bases between. The CDR3 region has the DNA TGTGCCACCTCCATGATCCCGAACATTCAGTACTTC. Translation: CATSMIPNIQYF.